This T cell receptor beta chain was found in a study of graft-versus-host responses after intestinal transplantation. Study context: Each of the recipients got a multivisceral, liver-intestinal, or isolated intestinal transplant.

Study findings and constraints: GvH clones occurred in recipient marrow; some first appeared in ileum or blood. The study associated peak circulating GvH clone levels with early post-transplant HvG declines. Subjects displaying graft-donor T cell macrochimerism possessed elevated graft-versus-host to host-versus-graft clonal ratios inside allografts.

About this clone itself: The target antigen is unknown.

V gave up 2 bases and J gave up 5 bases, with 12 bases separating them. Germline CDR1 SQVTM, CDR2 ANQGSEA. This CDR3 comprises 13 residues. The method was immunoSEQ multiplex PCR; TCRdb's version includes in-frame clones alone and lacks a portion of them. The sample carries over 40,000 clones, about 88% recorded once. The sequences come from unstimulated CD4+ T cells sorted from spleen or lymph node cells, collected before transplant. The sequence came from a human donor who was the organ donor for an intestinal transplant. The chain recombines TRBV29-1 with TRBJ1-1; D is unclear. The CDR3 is CSVERGGGTEAFF. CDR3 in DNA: TGCAGCGTTGAACGGGGTGGAGGGACTGAAGCTTTCTTT.